This TCR beta chain was identified during a study of technical replicates of blood from several donors (dated by TCRdb to about 2017). This clone was detected a few times. Its antigen is not yet known. No much larger clone exists at a distance of one base, and base qualities are not known. Libraries were prepared through the immunoSEQ multiplex PCR assay. TCRdb obtained this table from immuneACCESS and retained in-frame rearrangements with V and J assigned. These tables miss some clones; where compared with another copy, unresolved V genes account for less than half of the shortfall, and the remainder is unexplained. The sample table shows over 50,000 clones, and 93% are seen once. The ten largest clones take up around 4% of the sample. Relative to germline, V is missing 6 bases and J is missing 11 bases, with 8 bases of the junction outside any gene match. The CDR3 sequence holds 14 residues, the cysteine and phenylalanine included. CDR3 DNA only is kept here, 42 bases in frame from base 1. From the germline V gene (reference sequence), CDR1 is GTSNPN and CDR2 is SVGIG.

Input material: PBMCs. In this chain, TRBV30 is recombined with TRBJ2-1, and 15 junction bases match TRBD2. This TCR was recovered from a human donor in good health. Some clones in this sample may be carry-over from other donors' samples. CDR3 sequence: CACARTSGRAKQFF. The DNA reads TGTGCCTGTGCGCGGACTAGCGGGAGGGCCAAGCAGTTCTTC.